This T cell receptor beta chain derives from a study of cytomegalovirus exposure and HLA in healthy donors. About this clone: The antigen is not known. A junction boundary mismatches the germline segment, possibly from a read error.

Findings of the study overall: A prior analysis recorded that most TCR beta V segments were productive about 90% or about 30% of the time.

The germline V gene encodes CDR1 SEHNR and CDR2 FQNEAQ (reference sequence). This CDR3 contains 12 residues. It was with 60 Vbeta and 13 Jbeta primers that the PCR ran. TCRdb keeps only in-frame clones here, not all; method: immunoSEQ multiplex PCR. The table shows over 150,000 clones, with approximately 81% occurring only once. The chain combines TRBV7-9 with TRBJ2-5; 7 bases fit TRBD1. The sequenced sample consisted of PBMCs. The sequence was obtained from a boy aged 2 to 9 in good health and CMV-seronegative. The CDR3 sequence is CSSSLQGETQYF. CDR3 sequence (DNA): TGTTCCAGCAGCTTACAGGGGGAGACCCAGTACTTC.